Sequencing of this T cell receptor (beta chain) was carried out in a study of T cell repertoires in cytomegalovirus infection. For the study at large: Public TCR beta signatures provided an indication of both CMV infection and a matching HLA type.

Unmatched junction bases numbered 10, after V lost 5 bases and J lost 12 bases. Germline V gene data show CDR1 as SQVTM and CDR2 as ANQGSEA. The CDR3 is 13 amino acids. The study, taken as a whole, reports: CMV-specific TCR beta clonotypes restricted by HLA-C dominated the ex vivo response. Summed frequency of shared TCR beta families picked out CMV carriers who also had the relevant HLA.

From the reads, TCRdb called clonotypes with MiXCR, one entry per CDR3 protein. The data contain approximately 500,000 distinct CDR3 sequences, about 11% of them singletons. This clonotype was detected a few times. Its cognate antigen is unknown. The rearrangement uses TRBV29-1 and TRBJ2-3, with 11 bases that match TRBD2. This TCR was sampled from a human donor in good health (CMV status not recorded). Some clones in this sample may be carry-over from other donors' samples. Sequenced input: PBMCs. The chain's CDR3 is CSVRSPLAGAQYF. DNA of the CDR3: TGCAGCGTTCGGTCCCCACTAGCGGGGGCACAGTATTTT.